This entry lists 7 T cell receptor beta chains sequenced from one sample in a study of identical twins. TCRdb reprocessed the 5' RACE reads via MiXCR and lists one record per CDR3 protein. Of a few hundred thousand distinct CDR3 sequences in the sample, 9% to 10% were seen once. These data were also filed under a second study, of yellow fever vaccine responses in identical twins.

The sequenced sample was PBMCs. The receptors shown here come from a woman under 30 in good health.

This clonotype has just a few counts. V usage is TRBV27 and J usage is TRBJ2-2; the match to TRBD2 covers 8 bases. This CDR3 comprises 18 residues. V lost 4 bases to trimming and J lost 7 bases; unmatched junction nucleotides: 17. Germline V CDR1 and CDR2: MNHEY, SMNVEV (reference sequence). This CDR3 is CASSSPLSGGIRGGELFF. DNA for the CDR3: TGTGCCAGCAGTTCTCCTTTGAGCGGGGGTATTAGGGGCGGGGAGCTGTTTTTT.

The gene calls are TRBV7-2 and TRBJ1-2; TRBD1 aligns across 9 bases. Germline V gives CDR1 SGHTA, CDR2 FQGNSA. The J segment lost 8 bases and the V segment lost 4 bases, leaving 14 bases of the junction unmatched. The CDR3 is 16 amino acids. The CDR3 DNA is TGTGCCAGCAGCTCGCCCTTGGGACAGGGTGCCAGAGGCTACACCTTC. It encodes CASSSPLGQGARGYTF.

A few counts support this clonotype. The chain couples TRBV19 to TRBJ1-1; TRBD1 matches 9 bases. With 8 bases clipped from V and 6 bases from J, the junction kept 10 bases outside the gene matches. The CDR3 is made up of 14 amino acids. Per germline, CDR1 LNHDA and CDR2 SQIVND (reference sequence). The CDR3 reads CASGTGRDVSEAFF. CDR3 coding DNA: TGTGCCAGTGGGACAGGGAGAGACGTCTCTGAAGCTTTCTTT.

The V gene is TRBV11-2, the J gene TRBJ2-3; 7 bases map to TRBD2. CDR3 length equals 20 residues. Germline V gene lookup returns CDR1 SGHAT and CDR2 FQNNGV. V lost 3 bases and J lost 4; bases outside the gene matches: 22. The CDR3 coding sequence is TGTGCCAGCAGCTTTGTCACTAGCGTACAATTCACAATAGGCTCAGATACGCAGTATTTT. The encoded protein is CASSFVTSVQFTIGSDTQYF.

This clonotype was detected many times. This sequence joins TRBV12-3 or TRBV12-4 and TRBJ2-5, with TRBD1 matching over 7 bases. The CDR3 contains 15 residues. V was pared by 5 bases and J by 4 bases, with 10 bases of the junction left unmatched. CDR3 loop: CASSHRQGMVETQYF. For the CDR3, the DNA is TGTGCCAGCAGTCACCGACAGGGAATGGTAGAGACCCAGTACTTC.

At least ten counts were recorded for this clonotype. V and J are TRBV29-1 and TRBJ2-7, with D unclear. CDR1 and CDR2 from the germline V gene are SQVTM and ANQGSEA. The CDR3 consists of 12 residues. Trimming stripped 0 bases from V and 6 bases from J, with 9 bases between. The CDR3 DNA sequence: TGCAGCGTTGAAGATCCAGGCTCCGAGCAGTACTTC. Encoded protein: CSVEDPGSEQYF.

The gene calls are TRBV6-1 and TRBJ2-5; D is possibly TRBD2 (6 bases). In germline, CDR1 is MNHNS, CDR2 SASEGT. This CDR3 is built from 14 residues. With 3 bases removed from V and 1 base from J, the gap between germline ends came to 9 bases. As DNA, the CDR3 is TGTGCCAGCAGTGAGGAGGGCTTCCAAGAGACCCAGTACTTC. Translated, it gives CASSEEGFQETQYF.